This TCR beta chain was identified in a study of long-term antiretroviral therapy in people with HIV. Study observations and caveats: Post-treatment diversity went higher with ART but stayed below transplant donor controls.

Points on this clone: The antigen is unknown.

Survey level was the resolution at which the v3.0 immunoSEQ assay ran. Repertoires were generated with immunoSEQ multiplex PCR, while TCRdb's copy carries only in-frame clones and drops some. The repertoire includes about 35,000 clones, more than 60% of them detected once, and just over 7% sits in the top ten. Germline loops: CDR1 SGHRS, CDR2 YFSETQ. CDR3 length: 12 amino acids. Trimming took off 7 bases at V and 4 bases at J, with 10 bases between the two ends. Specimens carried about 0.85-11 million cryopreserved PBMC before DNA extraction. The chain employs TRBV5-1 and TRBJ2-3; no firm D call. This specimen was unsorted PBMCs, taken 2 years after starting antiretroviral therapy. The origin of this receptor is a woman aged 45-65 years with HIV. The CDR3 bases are TGCGCCAGCTATACCTCGGCAGATACGCAGTATTTT. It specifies CASYTSADTQYF.